Given below is one TCR beta chain in context. Its antigen is currently unknown. The data are from a study of CXCR3-negative and CXCR3-positive naive CD8 T cells. On the study more broadly: Cumulative TRB read yield was roughly 150 million, averaging about 1.5 +/- 0.3 million per library. Study outcomes and limitations: Memory CD8+ cells showed much lower diversity, while both naive subsets displayed comparably high diversity. Naive cells with CXCR3 showed TRB CDR3s that were more hydrophobic than those in CXCR3-negative naive cells.

UMI-labeled 5' RACE yielded the TRB cDNA libraries. TCRdb reprocessed the 5' RACE reads, keeping one entry per CDR3 protein, no DNA. The table counts about 140,000 distinct CDR3 sequences; 0.41% lies in the top ten. CD45RO-CCR7+CD27+CD95- characterized naive CD8+ T cells. The CDR3 spans 12 residues. Per germline, CDR1 SEHNR and CDR2 FQNEAQ (reference sequence). The origin of this receptor is a human donor in good health. Some clones in this sample may be carry-over from other donors' samples. The sample was naive CXCR3+ CD8+ T cells from blood. Stated subset: CD45RO-CCR7+CD27+CD95- naive CD8+ T cells expressing CXCR3 (TNR3+). The V and J genes are TRBV7-9 and TRBJ2-7. CDR3 amino acids: CASSLLDVEQYF.